The sequence of this T cell receptor (beta chain) was determined in a study of beta chain features in type 1 diabetes. Expressed TCRB transcripts were sequenced after all isolated RNA was converted to cDNA. The data were produced by immunoSEQ multiplex PCR, yet TCRdb's version contains in-frame clones alone and is incomplete. The table lists under 400,000 clones, around 15% of them singletons. The purity of all sorted populations exceeded 95%. This clone came up a few times. What it binds is unknown. Study-level points and caveats: When VDJ junctions were examined, type 1 diabetes patients showed fewer insertions and more deletions. In all four CD4+ subsets, TCRB CDR3 length was significantly, moderately reduced in type 1 diabetes. The similarity of naive, central memory and Treg TCRB repertoires appeared greater among patients than among healthy donors.

The TCR sequence derives from a man aged 30-40 years in good health. The sample consisted of central memory CD4+ T cells from blood.

In nucleotides, the CDR3 is TGTGCCAGCGCTCGGCTACAGCCACCCTACGAGCAGTACGTC. It yields the protein CASARLQPPYEQYV. V gene TRBV6-1 combines with J gene TRBJ2-7; D gene ambiguous. This CDR3 is built from 14 residues. Between the trimmed V and J ends, which lost 8 bases and 2 bases, there was a span of 16 bases. The germline V gene encodes CDR1 MNHNS and CDR2 SASEGT.